The rows below give T cell receptor beta chains drawn from one sample of a study of type 1 and type 2 diabetes patients. One entry per CDR3 protein results from TCRdb running MiXCR on the multiplex PCR reads. Of more than 250,000 distinct CDR3 sequences listed, 40% to 50% are singletons. Material: peripheral blood mononuclear cells (PBMCs). The receptors shown here come from a man between 18 and 35 years old with type 2 diabetes. Both conserved end residues are part of each CDR3. The D gene is left open where the match is weak. Clone size, where shown, is once, few, many, or a class for clones that have expanded.

D gene	V gene	J gene	clone size	CDR3 DNA	CDR3 protein
-	TRBV19	TRBJ2-2	-	TGTGCCAGTAGTATATGGGGTGCTGGGGAGCTGTTTTTT	CASSIWGAGELFF
-	TRBV20-1	TRBJ2-3	-	TGCAGTGCATTATTATTCGGGGAACCCACAGATACGCAGTATTTT	CSALLFGEPTDTQYF
-	TRBV5-1	TRBJ2-1	-	TGCGCCAGCAGCTTGGACTGGACAGCTAATGAGCAGTTCTTC	CASSLDWTANEQFF
TRBD2	TRBV19	TRBJ2-1	-	TGTGCCAGTAGTACCGGGACTATCTTCGGTGAGCAGTTCTTC	CASSTGTIFGEQFF
TRBD2	TRBV20-1	TRBJ2-1	-	TGCAGTGCTAGAGATCTAGCGGGATATAAGCAGTTCTTC	CSARDLAGYKQFF
-	TRBV14	TRBJ1-2	few	TGTGCCAGCAGCCAAGACTGTGGCTACACCTTC	CASSQDCGYTF
TRBD2	TRBV10-3	TRBJ2-3	-	TGTGCCATCACTGACCTTTCTAGCGGGGGGGCCGCAGATACGCAGTATTTT	CAITDLSSGGAADTQYF
TRBD2	TRBV20-1	TRBJ2-3	-	TGCAGTGCTAGAGCGGGAGGGAGTGGAAATACGCAGTATTTT	CSARAGGSGNTQYF
-	TRBV19	TRBJ1-5	-	TGTGCCAGTAGTAGACAGGTGATGACCTTAGGTCAGCCCCAGCATTTT	CASSRQVMTLGQPQHF
-	TRBV2	TRBJ1-1	once	TGTGCCAGCAGCCCGTCGGGGGTAGAGGGGAACACTGAAGCTTTCTTT	CASSPSGVEGNTEAFF
-	TRBV10-1	TRBJ1-2	-	TGCGCCGGCAGTGAGAGTGGACGTTATGGCTACACCTTC	CAGSESGRYGYTF
-	TRBV24-1	TRBJ1-5	few	TGTGCCACCAGTGATCCCGGGACGACAAGGGTGTATAGCAATCAGCCCCAGCATTTT	CATSDPGTTRVYSNQPQHF